This T cell receptor beta chain was captured in a study of control samples from healthy donors and cancer patients. Assay used: immunoSEQ multiplex PCR; TCRdb lists only in-frame clones, some missing. The table lists more than 110,000 clones, more than 90% of them singletons. The CDR3 consists of 17 residues. Losses at the gene ends were 0 bases for V and 5 bases for J; bases not matched to a gene: 4. CDR1 is SGHDN and CDR2 is FVKESK in the germline V gene. This clone was observed a single time. The sequencing sample was made of blood. The sequence came from a man aged 25 to 45 in good health. The V call is TRBV14, the J call TRBJ2-1, with TRBD2 matching 13 bases. CDR3 sequence (DNA): TGTGCCAGCAGCCAAGAACAGGGACTAGCGGGGAACAATGAGCAGTTCTTC. It specifies CASSQEQGLAGNNEQFF.